This TCR beta chain was identified during a study of blood T cells in healthy people across ages. Together with a sample-barcoded 5' primer, a J-beta primer mix was included in a second PCR lasting about 7 to 12 cycles. TCRdb re-derived calls from the 5' RACE reads in MiXCR, one entry per CDR3 protein. The sample carries over 600,000 distinct CDR3 sequences, roughly 21% recorded once. The germline V gene has CDR1 SGHRS and CDR2 YFSETQ. This CDR3 region has 19 residues. The J segment lost 1 base and the V segment lost 0 bases, leaving 9 bases of the junction unmatched. Material for sequencing was blood. The chain carries TRBV5-1 and TRBJ2-7, with TRBD2 matching 14 bases. The TCR sequence derives from a man in his 70s in good health. CDR3 protein: CASSLGAGTSGSGSYEQYF. The DNA of the CDR3 is TGCGCCAGCAGCTTGGGAGCCGGGACTAGCGGGAGTGGGTCCTACGAGCAGTACTTC.